This is a list of T cell receptor beta chains from one sample in a study of vaccination effects on CD4 cells after COVID-19. For these TCRs, the target antigens are not known. Data came from immunoSEQ multiplex PCR; TCRdb stores just in-frame clones and leaves some out. The sample holds tens of thousands of clones, over 65% seen once. Sample: CD4+ T cells from PBMCs cultured without peptide, taken after COVID-19 vaccination. The receptor source for this set is a human donor who had a prior SARS-CoV-2 infection. Each CDR3 is given with its conserved first and last residue. The D gene is left open where the match is weak. Clone size, where shown, is once, few, many, or a class for clones that have expanded.

d_call: .; v_call: TRBV30; clone_size: few; j_call: TRBJ2-7; cdr3_aa: CAWTGPGERGSYEQYF; cdr3_nt: TGTGCCTGGACCGGGCCCGGGGAAAGGGGCTCCTACGAGCAGTACTTC
d_call: .; v_call: TRBV12-2; clone_size: .; j_call: TRBJ2-1; cdr3_aa: CASRIRDRGLLLGYNEQFF; cdr3_nt: TGTGCAAGTCGAATCCGGGACAGGGGGCTTCTGCTAGGGTACAATGAGCAGTTCTTC
d_call: .; v_call: TRBV11-3; clone_size: .; j_call: TRBJ2-5; cdr3_aa: CASSLEDGAAQYF; cdr3_nt: TGTGCCAGCAGCTTAGAAGATGGAGCGGCCCAGTACTTC
d_call: TRBD1; v_call: TRBV10-3; clone_size: .; j_call: TRBJ2-1; cdr3_aa: CAISESGDRGWNEQFF; cdr3_nt: TGTGCCATCAGTGAGTCCGGGGACAGGGGGTGGAATGAGCAGTTCTTC
d_call: .; v_call: TRBV15; clone_size: .; j_call: TRBJ2-3; cdr3_aa: CATSRERGTDTQYF; cdr3_nt: TGTGCCACCAGCAGAGAGCGGGGCACAGATACGCAGTATTTT
d_call: .; v_call: TRBV19; clone_size: once; j_call: TRBJ1-2; cdr3_aa: CASRSRPGAFYGYTF; cdr3_nt: TGTGCCAGTAGATCCCGGCCAGGGGCCTTCTATGGCTACACCTTC
d_call: .; v_call: TRBV11-2; clone_size: .; j_call: TRBJ2-1; cdr3_aa: CASSLRTRWDNEQFF; cdr3_nt: TGTGCCAGCAGCCTCCGGACCCGATGGGACAATGAGCAGTTCTTC
d_call: .; v_call: TRBV27; clone_size: once; j_call: TRBJ1-1; cdr3_aa: CASSLSVHTEAFF; cdr3_nt: TGTGCCAGCAGTTTATCAGTCCACACTGAAGCTTTCTTT
d_call: TRBD2; v_call: TRBV30; clone_size: .; j_call: TRBJ2-2; cdr3_aa: CAWSVRRAREAWTGELFF; cdr3_nt: TGTGCCTGGAGTGTACGTCGGGCTCGGGAGGCTTGGACCGGGGAGCTGTTTTTT
d_call: TRBD2; v_call: TRBV10-3; clone_size: .; j_call: TRBJ2-7; cdr3_aa: CAISGLGLAGGTYEQYF; cdr3_nt: TGTGCCATCAGTGGATTAGGACTAGCGGGGGGGACCTACGAGCAGTACTTC
d_call: .; v_call: TRBV10-3; clone_size: .; j_call: TRBJ2-2; cdr3_aa: CAIRSGGANTGELFF; cdr3_nt: TGTGCCATCAGATCCGGGGGTGCGAACACCGGGGAGCTGTTTTTT
d_call: TRBD2; v_call: TRBV7-3; clone_size: .; j_call: TRBJ2-3; cdr3_aa: CASSLTRLAGGYMDTQYF; cdr3_nt: TGTGCCAGCAGCTTAACGAGACTAGCGGGCGGTTATATGGATACGCAGTATTTT